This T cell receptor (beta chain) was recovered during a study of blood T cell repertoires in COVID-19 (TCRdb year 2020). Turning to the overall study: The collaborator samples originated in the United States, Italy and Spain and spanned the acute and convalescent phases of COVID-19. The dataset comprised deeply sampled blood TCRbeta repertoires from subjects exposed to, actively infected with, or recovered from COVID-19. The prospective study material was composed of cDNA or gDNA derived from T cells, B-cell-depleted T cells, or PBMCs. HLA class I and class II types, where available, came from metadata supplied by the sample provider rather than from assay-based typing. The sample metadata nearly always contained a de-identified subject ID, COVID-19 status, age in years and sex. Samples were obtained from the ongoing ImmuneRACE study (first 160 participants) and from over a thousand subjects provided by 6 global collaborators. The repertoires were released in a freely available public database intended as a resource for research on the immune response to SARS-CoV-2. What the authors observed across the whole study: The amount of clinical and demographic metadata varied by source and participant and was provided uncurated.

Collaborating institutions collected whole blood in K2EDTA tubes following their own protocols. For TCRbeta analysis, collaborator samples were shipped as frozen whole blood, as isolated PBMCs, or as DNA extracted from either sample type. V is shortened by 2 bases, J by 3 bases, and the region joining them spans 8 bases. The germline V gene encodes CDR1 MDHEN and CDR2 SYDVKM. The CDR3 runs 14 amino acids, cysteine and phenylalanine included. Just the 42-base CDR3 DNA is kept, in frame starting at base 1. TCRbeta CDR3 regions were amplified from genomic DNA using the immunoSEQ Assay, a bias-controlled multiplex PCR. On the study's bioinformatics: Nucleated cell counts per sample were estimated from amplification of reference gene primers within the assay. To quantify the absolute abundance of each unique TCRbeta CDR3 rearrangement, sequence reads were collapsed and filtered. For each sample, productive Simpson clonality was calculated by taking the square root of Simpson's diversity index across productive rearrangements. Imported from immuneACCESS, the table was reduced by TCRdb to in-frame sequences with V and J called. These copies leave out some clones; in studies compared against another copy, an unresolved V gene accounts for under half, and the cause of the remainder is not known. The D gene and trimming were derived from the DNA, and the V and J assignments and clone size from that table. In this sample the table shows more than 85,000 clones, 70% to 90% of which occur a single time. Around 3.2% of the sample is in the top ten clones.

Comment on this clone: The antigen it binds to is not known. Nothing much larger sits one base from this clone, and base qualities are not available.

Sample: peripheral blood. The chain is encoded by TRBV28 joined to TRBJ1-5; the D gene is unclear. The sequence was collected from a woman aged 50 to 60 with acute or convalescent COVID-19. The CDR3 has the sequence CASSLQANNQPQHF. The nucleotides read TGTGCCAGCAGTTTACAGGCCAACAATCAGCCCCAGCATTTT.